This T cell receptor (beta chain) was observed in a study of human T cells and chemical hapten exposure. Study-wide context: TCR yields differed between samples (mainly from small differences in pooled library volume). Study-level findings and limits: The number of TCRs over 1 in 1000 frequency stayed unchanged after DPC.

CDR1 SQVTM and CDR2 ANQGSEA come from the germline V gene. Trimming cost V 6 bases and J 4 bases; bases outside gene matches: 6. The CDR3 consists of 14 residues. TCRdb re-analysed the 5' RACE reads in MiXCR, keeping a single row per CDR3 protein. The sample has 100,000 to 120,000 distinct CDR3 sequences; approximately 20% are singletons. Worth noting for this clonotype: The antigen is unknown.

Unfractionated whole blood was the source from which total RNA was extracted. The rearrangement links TRBV29-1 to TRBJ1-4; 9 nucleotides line up with TRBD1. The TCR sequence derives from a human donor in good health. The CDR3, as DNA: TGCAGCGTCCAACAGGGGGCCCGTAATGAAAAACTGTTTTTT. Translating gives CSVQQGARNEKLFF.